This TCR beta chain came from a study of blood T cells in healthy people across ages. Study details: Using template switching, researchers captured about one barcoded beta molecule for each two T cells. Overall study findings and caveats: A roughly linear age-dependent decrease characterized TCR beta diversity per million T cells. Diversity was higher, and naive CD4+ cells more numerous, in long-lived donors than in aged donors.

A J-beta primer mix and a sample-barcoded 5' primer were used in a second PCR of roughly 6 to 11 cycles. Every individual sample yielded 3 million or more paired-end reads (each containing CDR3). Via MiXCR, TCRdb re-called the 5' RACE reads, giving one row per CDR3 protein. The top ten hold less than 20% of the sample, which has around 670,000 distinct CDR3 sequences, approximately 30% seen once. About this clonotype: Its antigen is not identified.

Trimming took off 5 bases at V and 8 bases at J, with 15 bases between the two ends. Germline-derived CDR1 and CDR2 are SGHTA and FQGNSA. The CDR3 runs to 13 residues. The chain couples TRBV7-2 to TRBJ1-2, with no clear D. The sequence was collected from a woman of 80 years or more in good health. Sequencing input: blood. Here the CDR3 DNA reads TGTGCCAGCAGCCCCCGACGGGAGGAGGGCTACACCTTC. This translates into CASSPRREEGYTF.